This T cell receptor beta chain was sequenced for a study of shared clonotypes between healthy human individuals. To note about this clone: Its antigen is not identified.

Trimming stripped 10 bases from V and 6 bases from J, with 20 bases between. Germline V gives CDR1 MNHNY, CDR2 SVGAGI (reference sequence). The CDR3 contains 14 residues. Terminally differentiated effector memory CD45RA+ cells were excluded from the naive CD8 cells, which were CD45RO-negative and positively selected for CCR7. General study results and limits: Only blood underwent sampling, and tissue repertoires likely differ. Estimated richness values were generally larger in naive subsets than in memory subsets.

Clones were sequenced by immunoSEQ multiplex PCR, and TCRdb holds only the in-frame ones, with some missing. The sample holds over 2,000,000 clones, 93% seen once. The clonotype comes from a young man in good health. Some clones in this sample may be carry-over from other donors' samples. The chain joins TRBV6-6 to TRBJ2-3; weak D call: TRBD1 (5 bases). The sequenced material came from naive CD8+ T cells from PBMCs. In DNA, the CDR3 is TGTGCCACCGAAGGGGATCAAAGCAGTGATACGCAGTATTTT. This sequence encodes CATEGDQSSDTQYF.